This paragraph covers one T cell receptor beta chain sequence. The antigen is undetermined. In chemo-refractory metastatic non-small-cell lung cancer, patients got ipilimumab CTLA-4 blockade together with focal radiation. V dropped 4 bases and J dropped 0; count of bases not matched to a gene: 7. CDR1 is SGHNT and CDR2 is YYREEE in the germline V gene (reference sequence). This CDR3 contains 16 residues. These data are taken from a study of radiotherapy plus CTLA-4 blockade in lung cancer. Data came from immunoSEQ multiplex PCR; TCRdb stores just in-frame clones and leaves some out. In the table there are 89,000 or so clones, 75% to 85% of which are singletons. Findings and caveats of the study: Dynamics of early blood T cell clones, together with interferon-beta, were reportedly the best predictors of response.

V and J are TRBV5-4 and TRBJ1-1; 9 positions agree with TRBD1. The material sequenced was peripheral blood, taken from a patient treated with radiotherapy plus ipilimumab. The receptor comes from a human donor with non-small cell lung cancer who had a partial response to radiotherapy plus ipilimumab. CDR3 DNA: TGTGCCAGCAGCCCAGCACAGGGGGCTTTGAACACTGAAGCTTTCTTT. Translated, it gives CASSPAQGALNTEAFF. Supplemented by reference TRBV5-4 and TRBJ1-1, the full variable domain reads ETGVTQSPTHLIKTRGQQVTLRCSSQSGHNTVSWYQQALGQGPQFIFQYYREEENGRGNFPPRFSGLQFPNYSSELNVNALELDDSALYLCASSPAQGALNTEAFFGQGTRLTVV.